The 21 T cell receptor beta chains presented below share a single source sample, sequenced in a study of T-cell reconstitution after alpha-beta-depleted transplantation in children (TCRdb year 2016). Results and caveats for the whole study, not just this receptor: Over the following months the frequencies of hyperexpanded clones went down, and after one year T-cell counts and TCRbeta diversity were mostly credited to newly produced T cells.

The antigens for these receptors are not known. The intended sense of this specimen's treatment or condition label: allogeneic hematopoietic cell transplantation with graft depleted of TCRalphabeta T cells and CD19 B cells. The receptor library was made with PCR. Instrument on record: Illumina HiSeq 2500. Molecular barcoding was employed in the preparation of TCR libraries, with unique molecular identifiers being used to normalize TCRbeta repertoire quantification. TCRdb ran its own pipeline on the public reads, namely fastp trimming at Q25 and MiXCR clone calling, and kept in-frame beta chains. Merged by CDR3 protein, the rows form single entries marked with the most common genes and DNA. Recorded for this sample are approximately 300,000 distinct CDR3 sequences; over 7% of them occurred a single time. Approximately 9.6% of the sample goes to the ten largest clones. This specimen was peripheral blood, taken 360 days after TCRalphabeta/CD19-depleted stem cell transplant. Receptors were obtained from a female patient aged 2-15 years who had a stem cell transplant for Fanconi anemia, so the T cells may come from the graft donor.

The rearrangement uses TRBV4-3 and TRBJ2-1, with D hard to call. CDR3 length equals 13 residues. Trimming took off 3 bases at V and 7 bases at J, with 10 bases between the two ends. Germline V lookup: CDR1 LGHNA, CDR2 YSLEER. The CDR3 sequence is CASSHAEFNEQFF. DNA for the CDR3: TGCGCCAGCAGCCACGCAGAATTTAATGAGCAGTTCTTC.

This clonotype is a singleton in its sample. This may come from a read error, since a much larger clone is one base off. The chain links TRBV28 to TRBJ1-2; D ambiguous. The CDR3 is 12 residues long. CDR1 is MDHEN and CDR2 is SYDVKM in the germline V gene. The chain's CDR3 is CASSTLNYGYSF. DNA of the CDR3: TGTGCCAGCAGTACCCTTAACTATGGCTACTCCTTC.

This clonotype was detected ten times or more. The rearrangement joins TRBV28 to TRBJ2-7; 7 bases match TRBD2. The ends lost 8 bases at V and 3 bases at J; junction bases unmatched: 7. The germline gives CDR1 MDHEN, CDR2 SYDVKM. The CDR3 runs to 13 residues. The CDR3 region is CASGREVNYEQYF. The CDR3 DNA sequence: TGTGCCAGCGGTCGGGAGGTGAACTACGAGCAGTACTTC.

This clonotype was seen repeatedly, ten times or more. The chain joins TRBV11-2 to TRBJ1-1; perhaps TRBD1 as D (5 bases). Trimming stripped 4 bases from V and 2 bases from J, with 14 bases between. The CDR3 runs 15 residues. Germline V lookup: CDR1 SGHAT, CDR2 FQNNGV. Written as DNA, the CDR3 is TGTGCCAGCAGCTCAACGGGACTCCTTAACACTGAAGCTTTCTTT. Encoded protein: CASSSTGLLNTEAFF.

This clonotype was picked up many times. CDR3 nucleotides: TGTGCCAGCAGCCCGGGCCGACAACACTATAATTCACCCCTCCACTTT. Protein: CASSPGRQHYNSPLHF. V gene TRBV7-2 combines with J gene TRBJ1-6; D not resolved. Between the trimmed V and J ends, which lost 5 bases and 3 bases, there was a span of 14 bases. There are 16 residues in the CDR3. Germline V gene lookup returns CDR1 SGHTA and CDR2 FQGNSA.

Written as DNA, the CDR3 is TGTGCCAGCAGCGTAGGCGCAGGGGCCAATTCGGGAAACACCATATATTTT. Protein sequence: CASSVGAGANSGNTIYF. The rearrangement joins TRBV9 to TRBJ1-3; a possible D gene is TRBD1 (6 bases). The germline CDR1 and CDR2 sequences are SGDLS and YYNGEE. Between the trimmed V and J ends, which lost 0 bases and 4 bases, there was a span of 17 bases. The CDR3 is made up of 17 amino acids.

This clonotype was detected many times. V usage is TRBV20-1 and J usage is TRBJ2-1; D might be TRBD2 (7 bases). V dropped 5 bases and J dropped 5 bases, with 19 bases sitting between them. This CDR3 is 15 amino acids long. In germline, CDR1 is DFQATT, CDR2 SNEGSKA (reference sequence). This CDR3 reads CSAQRGGLYDNEQFF. The CDR3 nucleotides read TGCAGTGCTCAGAGGGGGGGACTCTACGACAATGAGCAGTTCTTC.

This clonotype was counted at least ten times. V gene TRBV20-1 combines with J gene TRBJ2-3; D remains ambiguous. CDR3 length equals 11 residues. Germline loops: CDR1 DFQATT, CDR2 SNEGSKA (reference sequence). V dropped 5 bases and J dropped 4 bases, with 7 bases sitting between them. The CDR3: CSASGADTQYF. Written as DNA, the CDR3 is TGCAGTGCTTCGGGCGCAGATACGCAGTATTTT.

This clonotype has ten or more counts. The chain couples TRBV6-5 to TRBJ2-5; D could derive from TRBD1 or TRBD2 (5 bases each). Trimming pared 4 bases from V and 5 bases from J, leaving 5 bases between. The CDR3 has 11 amino acids. Looked up from germline, CDR1 is MNHEY and CDR2 is SVGAGI. CDR3 sequence reads: CASSWGETQYF. The CDR3, as DNA: TGTGCCAGCAGTTGGGGGGAGACCCAGTACTTC.

This clonotype was picked up many times. The chain recombines TRBV5-1 with TRBJ1-2, with 7 bases matching TRBD1. With 5 bases clipped from V and 3 bases from J, the junction kept 4 bases outside the gene matches. CDR3 length: 13 residues. Germline assignment: CDR1 SGHRS and CDR2 YFSETQ. The CDR3 DNA reads TGCGCCAGCAGTAGGGACAGAGACTATGGCTACACCTTC. Amino acids: CASSRDRDYGYTF.

This clonotype was recorded at least ten times. The chain recombines TRBV27 with TRBJ2-3; tentatively, D is TRBD1 (6 bases). CDR1 and CDR2 (germline): MNHEY, SMNVEV (reference sequence). The CDR3 runs 18 residues. V was pared by 2 bases and J by 3 bases, with 21 bases between. As DNA, the CDR3 is TGTGCCAGCAGTTTAACACTGGCGATCTGGGGGACAACAGATACGCAGTATTTT. This codes for CASSLTLAIWGTTDTQYF.

This clonotype has just a few counts. This chain joins TRBV3-1 and TRBJ2-3, with D maybe TRBD1 (6 bases). This CDR3 is 17 amino acids long. Deletions cut 0 bases from V and 0 bases from J, with 13 bases between. Germline assignment: CDR1 LGHDT and CDR2 YNNKEL (reference sequence). The CDR3 bases are TGTGCCAGCAGCCAAGACTTTCGAACAGGGAGCACAGATACGCAGTATTTT. Translation gives CASSQDFRTGSTDTQYF.

In the case of this clonotype: A much more abundant neighbour one base away suggests this may be a read error. The rearrangement links TRBV7-9 to TRBJ1-2; TRBD1 matches 8 bases. This CDR3 contains 15 residues. The V and J ends lost 8 bases and 4 bases, in that order; junction bases with no gene match: 12. Germline lookup yields CDR1 SEHNR and CDR2 FQNEAQ (reference sequence). This chain's CDR3 is CASDGQGDWSYGYTF. In DNA, the CDR3 is TGTGCCAGCGATGGACAGGGTGACTGGAGCTATGGCTACACCTTC.

At least ten counts were recorded for this clonotype. This chain links TRBV12-3 or TRBV12-4 with TRBJ2-3, with TRBD2 matching over 12 bases. V dropped 6 bases and J dropped 5; count of bases not matched to a gene: 15. The CDR3 is 18 amino acids. CDR3 sequence reads: CASSPFMASGRAGDTQYF. In DNA form, the CDR3 reads TGTGCCAGCAGCCCATTTATGGCTAGCGGGAGGGCCGGAGATACGCAGTATTTT.

The rearrangement links TRBV7-9 to TRBJ2-5; no definite D call. The ends were cut back, 5 bases at V and 5 bases at J, with 12 bases in the middle. This CDR3 has 13 residues. Per the germline V gene, CDR1 is SEHNR and CDR2 is FQNEAQ (reference sequence). The CDR3 bases are TGTGCCAGCAGCCCCCCAGGAGCGGAGACCCAGTACTTC. It translates to CASSPPGAETQYF. Supplemented by reference TRBV7-9 and TRBJ2-5, the full variable domain reads DTGVSQNPRHKITKRGQNVTFRCDPISEHNRLYWYRQTLGQGPEFLTYFQNEAQLEKSRLLSDRFSAERPKGSFSTLEIQRTEQGDSAMYLCASSPPGAETQYFGPGTRLLVL.

At least ten counts were recorded for this clonotype. This chain uses TRBV28 with TRBJ1-5; D not certain. This CDR3 has 14 amino acids. Germline-derived CDR1 and CDR2 are MDHEN and SYDVKM. Trimming took off 4 bases at V and 3 bases at J, with 10 bases between the two ends. The CDR3 sequence: CASSSGEDNQPQHF. Here the CDR3 DNA reads TGTGCCAGCAGTTCGGGTGAAGACAATCAGCCCCAGCATTTT.

This clonotype was counted many times. This chain joins TRBV28 and TRBJ2-1; tentatively, D is TRBD1 (5 bases). The V gene's germline CDR1 is MDHEN and CDR2 SYDVKM. With 7 bases removed from V and 9 bases from J, the gap between germline ends came to 16 bases. CDR3 length: 13 residues. Here the CDR3 reads CASKEGALLEQFF. The CDR3 DNA sequence: TGTGCCAGCAAGGAAGGGGCCTTACTTGAGCAGTTCTTC. Full variable domain (missing parts from reference TRBV28 and TRBJ2-1): DVKVTQSSRYLVKRTGEKVFLECVQDMDHENMFWYRQDPGLGLRLIYFSYDVKMKEKGDIPEGYSVSREKKERFSLILESASTNQTSMYLCASKEGALLEQFFGPGTRLTVL.

This clonotype came up a few times. The chain employs TRBV10-3 and TRBJ1-2; TRBD1 might be the D (6 bases). Trimming shortened V by 10 bases and J by 2 bases, and 29 bases separated the two germline ends. Germline CDR1 ENHRY, CDR2 SYGVKD. The CDR3 consists of 18 residues. CDR3 in amino acids: CATLNPRGQGGENYGYTF. The CDR3 DNA is TGTGCCACTTTAAACCCTCGGGGGCAGGGAGGGGAGAACTATGGCTACACCTTC.

There are many counts of this clonotype. The rearrangement uses TRBV20-1 and TRBJ2-1, with D possibly being TRBD2 (6 bases). The CDR3 is made up of 13 amino acids. Germline V CDR1 and CDR2: DFQATT, SNEGSKA (reference sequence). V lost 6 bases and J 8 bases, leaving 17 bases between the germline ends. The CDR3: CSARRGTRDEQFF. CDR3 nucleotide sequence: TGCAGTGCCCGGCGGGGTACTCGCGATGAGCAGTTCTTC.

This clonotype came up a few times. This chain uses TRBV9 with TRBJ2-5; D assignment may be TRBD1 or TRBD2 (5 bases each). The CDR3 has 15 residues. Germline V gives CDR1 SGDLS, CDR2 YYNGEE. Trimming stripped 3 bases from V and 5 bases from J, with 17 bases between. CDR3 residues: CASSAIGTPLETQYF. DNA of the CDR3: TGTGCCAGCAGCGCAATCGGGACCCCGCTGGAGACCCAGTACTTC.

This clonotype was observed a handful of times. The chain carries TRBV7-9 and TRBJ2-7; no firm D call. CDR1 SEHNR and CDR2 FQNEAQ come from the germline V gene (reference sequence). The V and J ends lost 6 bases and 1 base respectively, with 4 bases between them. The CDR3 loop spans 11 amino acids. The CDR3: CASRGSYEQYF. The CDR3 DNA reads as TGTGCCAGCAGGGGGTCCTACGAGCAGTACTTC.